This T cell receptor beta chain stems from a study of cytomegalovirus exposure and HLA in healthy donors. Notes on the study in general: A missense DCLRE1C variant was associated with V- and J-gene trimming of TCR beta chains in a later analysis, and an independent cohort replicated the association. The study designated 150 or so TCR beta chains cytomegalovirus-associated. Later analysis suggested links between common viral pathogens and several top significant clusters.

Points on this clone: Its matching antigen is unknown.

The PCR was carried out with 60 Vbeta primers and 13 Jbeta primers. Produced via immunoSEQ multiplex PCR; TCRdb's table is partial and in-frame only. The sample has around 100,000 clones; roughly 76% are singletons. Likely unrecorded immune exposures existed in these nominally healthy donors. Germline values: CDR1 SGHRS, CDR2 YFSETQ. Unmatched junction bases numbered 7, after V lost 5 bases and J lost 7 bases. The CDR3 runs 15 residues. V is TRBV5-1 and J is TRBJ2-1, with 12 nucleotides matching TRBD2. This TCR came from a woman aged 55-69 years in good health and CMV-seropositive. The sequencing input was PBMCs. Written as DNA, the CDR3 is TGCGCCAGCAGGAGGACTAGCGGGATGTGGAATGAGCAGTTCTTC. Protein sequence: CASRRTSGMWNEQFF.